Included here is one T cell receptor (beta chain) sequence, with context. The germline gives CDR1 MDHEN, CDR2 SYDVKM. Trimming took off 7 bases at V and 3 bases at J, with 16 bases between the two ends. The CDR3 spans 15 residues. Assay: immunoSEQ multiplex PCR; the TCRdb copy retains only in-frame clones and omits some. The table includes around 100,000 clones, 85% detected once. The data originate from a study of blood T cell repertoires in COVID-19. Study information: Samples came from the United States, Italy and Spain, spanning acute and convalescent COVID-19.

The clonotype was recovered from a woman aged 65 to 85 with active or convalescent COVID-19. The genes are TRBV28 and TRBJ2-1, with no clear D. The sequencing sample was made of peripheral blood. The CDR3 DNA sequence: TGTGCCAGCACCCAGTTCGGCACAGTCTACAATGAGCAGTTCTTC. This translates into CASTQFGTVYNEQFF.